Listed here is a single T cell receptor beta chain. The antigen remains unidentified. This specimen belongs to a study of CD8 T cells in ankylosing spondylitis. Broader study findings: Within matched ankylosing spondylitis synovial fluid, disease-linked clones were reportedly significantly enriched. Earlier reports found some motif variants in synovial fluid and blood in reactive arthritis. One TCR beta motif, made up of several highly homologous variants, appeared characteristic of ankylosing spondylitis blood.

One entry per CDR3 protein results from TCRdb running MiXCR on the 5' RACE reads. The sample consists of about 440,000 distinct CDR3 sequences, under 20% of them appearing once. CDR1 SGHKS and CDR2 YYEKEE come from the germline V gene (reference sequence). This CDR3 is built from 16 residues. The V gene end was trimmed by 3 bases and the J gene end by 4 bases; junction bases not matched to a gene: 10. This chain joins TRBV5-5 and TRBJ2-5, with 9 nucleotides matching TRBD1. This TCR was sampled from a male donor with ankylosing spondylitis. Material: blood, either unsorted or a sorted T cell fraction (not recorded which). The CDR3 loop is CASSYITGTGSETQYF. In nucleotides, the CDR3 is TGTGCCAGCAGCTACATTACCGGGACAGGGTCAGAGACCCAGTACTTC.